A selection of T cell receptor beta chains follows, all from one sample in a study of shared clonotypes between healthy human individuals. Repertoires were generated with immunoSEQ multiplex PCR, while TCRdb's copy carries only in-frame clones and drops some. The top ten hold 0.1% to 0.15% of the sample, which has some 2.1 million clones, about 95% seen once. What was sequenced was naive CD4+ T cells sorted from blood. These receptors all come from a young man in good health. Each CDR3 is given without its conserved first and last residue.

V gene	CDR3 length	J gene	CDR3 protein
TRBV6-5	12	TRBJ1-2	ASSYSYTDYGYT
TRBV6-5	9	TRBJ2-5	ASSTQETQY
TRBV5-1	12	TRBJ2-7	ASSFGREGYEQY
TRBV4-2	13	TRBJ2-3	ASSQERLGPDTQY
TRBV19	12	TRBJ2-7	ASSIDWTAYEQY
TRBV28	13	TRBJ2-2	ASNDGGIGTGELF
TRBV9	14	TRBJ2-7	ASSVEGLAGANEQY
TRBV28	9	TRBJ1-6	ASSGDSPLH
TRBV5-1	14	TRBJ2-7	ASSPRAGDGGYEQY
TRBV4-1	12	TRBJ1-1	ASSTWRGVTEAF